A selection of T cell receptor beta chains follows, all from one sample in a study of beta chain features in type 1 diabetes. TCRdb's table, derived via immunoSEQ multiplex PCR, lists solely in-frame clones and lacks some. Among about 650,000 clones listed, 12% were seen once. The sample consisted of naive CD4+ T cells from blood. The receptors derive from a young man with type 1 diabetes. The CDR3 runs from the conserved cysteine through the conserved F or W. The D gene is left open where the match is weak. Clone size is not always given. Where it is, it says once, few, many or a class for expanded clones.

D	J	V	size	CDR3
NA	TRBJ2-3	TRBV9	few	CASSTQGGLSGDTQYF
TRBD2	TRBJ2-1	TRBV19	NA	CASSRYLADSYNEQFF
NA	TRBJ1-5	TRBV29-1	few	CSVGRRDQPQHF
NA	TRBJ2-3	TRBV9	NA	CASSVEGGTDTQYF
NA	TRBJ2-1	TRBV6-1	few	CASSGLGEQFF
NA	TRBJ1-1	TRBV5-4	few	CASSLKAAWTDDTEAFF
NA	TRBJ1-1	TRBV29-1	few	CSVETNTGTEAFF
NA	TRBJ2-1	TRBV5-1	few	CASSPPGDEQFF
NA	TRBJ2-3	TRBV6-6	few	CASSPPGTDTQYF
NA	TRBJ1-6	TRBV6-1	few	CASSEASGYIASPLHF
NA	TRBJ2-7	TRBV5-4	NA	CASSVKEFAGYEQYF
NA	TRBJ1-2	TRBV30	few	CAWSLGGSYYGYTF
TRBD1	TRBJ2-3	TRBV7-3	few	CASSLGQGVGTDTQYF
NA	TRBJ1-5	TRBV19	few	CASSIGRRNSNQPQHF
NA	TRBJ2-3	TRBV7-2	few	CASSPRAGGGVSTDTQYF
NA	TRBJ1-1	TRBV7-9	NA	CASSLPHTEAFF
NA	TRBJ1-2	TRBV30	few	CAWSTGYGYTF
NA	TRBJ2-7	TRBV9	NA	CASSVSAAREQYF
NA	TRBJ1-5	TRBV2	few	CASSDKAEDQPQHF
TRBD1	TRBJ2-7	TRBV29-1	few	CSASGTGGYEQYF
NA	TRBJ2-3	TRBV5-1	few	CASSLEAWDTQYF
NA	TRBJ2-7	TRBV7-6	NA	CASSGPGQGEQYF